The 14 T cell receptor beta chains given below trace back to one sample, sequenced in a study of shared clonotypes between healthy human individuals. Terminally differentiated effector memory CD45RA+ cells were excluded from the naive CD8 cells, which were CD45RO-negative and positively selected for CCR7. Profiling relied on immunoSEQ multiplex PCR, and the TCRdb table lists in-frame clones only, not all of them. This table holds about 1.9 million clones, 85% to 95% found once. Sequenced: naive CD8+ T cells from PBMCs. The receptors originated from a man aged 18-30 years in good health. Some clones in this sample may be carry-over from other donors' samples.

This clone was seen a handful of times. This sample also contains other DNA sequences that code for the same CDR3. The gene calls are TRBV9 and TRBJ1-1; D remains unclear. Germline lookup yields CDR1 SGDLS and CDR2 YYNGEE. The CDR3 spans 14 residues. V lost 1 base and J lost 1, with 8 bases in between. Here the CDR3 reads CASSVSGTNTEAFF. The CDR3 DNA follows: TGTGCCAGCAGCGTATCCGGAACGAACACTGAAGCTTTCTTT.

The chain carries TRBV21-1 and TRBJ1-1; the D segment call TRBD1 is taken from the table without a DNA check. TRBV21-1 is labeled a pseudogene. This CDR3 has 18 amino acids. CDR3 DNA: TGTGCCAGCAGCTCCAAGGGCCGGGACAGGGGAGAAGACACTGAAGCTTTCTTT. This encodes CASSSKGRDRGEDTEAFF.

The chain uses TRBV19 and TRBJ1-5, with D possibly matching TRBD1 (5 bases). CDR1 is LNHDA and CDR2 is SQIVND in the germline V gene (reference sequence). Trimming took off 5 bases at V and 0 bases at J, with 14 bases between the two ends. The CDR3 loop spans 16 amino acids. In nucleotides, the CDR3 is TGTGCCAGTAGTGACGACAGAGCTTATAGCAATCAGCCCCAGCATTTT. Amino acids: CASSDDRAYSNQPQHF.

CDR3: CASSLDGIPLAGANVLTF. The CDR3 nucleotides read TGTGCCAGCAGCTTAGATGGAATACCCCTAGCTGGGGCCAACGTCCTGACTTTC. This sequence joins TRBV7-2 and TRBJ2-6, with no clear D. CDR3 length: 18 residues. CDR1 SGHTA and CDR2 FQGNSA come from the germline V gene. The V gene lost 1 base and the J gene lost 2 bases, with 15 bases spanning the gap.

This rearrangement joins TRBV7-9 to TRBJ2-6; D unclear. CDR1 and CDR2 from the germline V gene are SEHNR and FQNEAQ (reference sequence). V was shortened by 5 bases and J by 0 bases, with 11 bases between the two germline ends. The CDR3 length is 16 residues. The DNA for the CDR3 is TGTGCCAGCAGCAACAAACTGAACTCTGGGGCCAACGTCCTGACTTTC. Translation: CASSNKLNSGANVLTF.

The chain uses TRBV14 and TRBJ2-1; no reliable D call. The CDR3 is 17 residues long. Germline V gene lookup returns CDR1 SGHDN and CDR2 FVKESK. V was cut by 0 bases and J by 2 bases, with 14 bases left in between. As DNA, the CDR3 is TGTGCCAGCAGCCAAGATCGGCTCCGGAAGACCTACAATGAGCAGTTCTTC. Protein product: CASSQDRLRKTYNEQFF.

This sequence joins TRBV6-6 and TRBJ1-1; D gene unclear. CDR1 and CDR2 from the germline V gene are MNHNY and SVGAGI (reference sequence). Trimming cost V 4 bases and J 1 base, with 16 bases left between them. The CDR3 totals 16 residues. The CDR3 bases are TGTGCCAGCAGTTCCCTACCCCAGGAGTCGAACACTGAAGCTTTCTTT. This encodes CASSSLPQESNTEAFF.

The chain recombines TRBV9 with TRBJ1-1; D gene unclear. The CDR3 covers 13 residues. Germline CDR1 reads SGDLS; CDR2 reads YYNGEE. Trimming pared 0 bases from V and 11 bases from J, leaving 14 bases between. DNA for the CDR3: TGTGCCAGCAGCGTAGGGTCGTACCAAACGGCTTTCTTT. It encodes CASSVGSYQTAFF. Full variable domain (outside the CDR3, taken from reference TRBV9 and TRBJ1-1): DSGVTQTPKHLITATGQRVTLRCSPRSGDLSVYWYQQSLDQGLQFLIQYYNGEERAKGNILERFSAQQFPDLHSELNLSSLELGDSALYFCASSVGSYQTAFFGQGTRLTVV.

This clone was detected only a few times. The chain is built from TRBV29-1 and TRBJ1-1; TRBD1 aligns across 8 bases. J lost 1 base, V lost 5 bases, and 3 bases had no gene match. Germline CDR1 SQVTM, CDR2 ANQGSEA. The CDR3 is 13 amino acids. CDR3 in amino acids: CSVYTGGNTEAFF. In DNA, the CDR3 is TGCAGCGTTTATACAGGGGGGAACACTGAAGCTTTCTTT.

Comment on this clone: The same CDR3 also results from other DNA sequences found in this sample. The chain uses TRBV27 and TRBJ2-7; D gene ambiguous. V lost 0 bases and J lost 3, with 6 bases in between. Germline loops: CDR1 MNHEY, CDR2 SMNVEV (reference sequence). This CDR3 region has 13 residues. DNA of the CDR3: TGTGCCAGCAGTTTATCGAGCCGCTACGAGCAGTACTTC. Its translation is CASSLSSRYEQYF.

V and J are TRBV5-6 and TRBJ2-2; D is unclear. Per the germline V gene, CDR1 is SGHDT and CDR2 is YYEEEE. The CDR3 consists of 13 residues. Deletions cut 4 bases from V and 5 bases from J, with 9 bases between. DNA of the CDR3: TGTGCCAGCAGCCCGACAAGAACCGGGGAGCTGTTTTTT. It specifies CASSPTRTGELFF.

The gene calls are TRBV27 and TRBJ1-2, with 9 nucleotides matching TRBD1. Per germline, CDR1 MNHEY and CDR2 SMNVEV (reference sequence). This CDR3 is built from 14 residues. V lost 5 bases, J lost 8 bases, and 9 bases stayed unmatched. In DNA form, the CDR3 reads TGTGCCAGCAGTCCAACGGGACAGGGAGAAGGCTACACCTTC. Translated: CASSPTGQGEGYTF.

The chain joins TRBV28 to TRBJ2-5; D gene unclear. V was shortened by 6 bases and J by 1 base, with 12 bases between the two germline ends. CDR1 is MDHEN, CDR2 SYDVKM, per germline. The CDR3 loop spans 14 amino acids. The DNA for the CDR3 is TGTGCCAGCAGCGGCTGGGTGGGCCAAGAGACCCAGTACTTC. Translating gives CASSGWVGQETQYF.

The chain has TRBV11-2 and TRBJ2-7; D may be TRBD1 (6 bases). The CDR3 runs to 14 residues. Germline lookup yields CDR1 SGHAT and CDR2 FQNNGV. The ends were cut back, 3 bases at V and 7 bases at J, with 16 bases in the middle. The CDR3 DNA is TGTGCCAGCAGCTTCCGGACAGCTCAAGGTGAGCAGTACTTC. It is translated as CASSFRTAQGEQYF.